These 16 T cell receptor beta chains came from one sample sequenced in a study of blood T cell repertoires in COVID-19. TCRdb keeps only in-frame clones here, not all; method: immunoSEQ multiplex PCR. The profile covers 150,000 to 200,000 clones, with about nine tenths appearing a single time and roughly 5% taken by the ten largest. Source material: peripheral blood. The receptors were sampled from a young man with COVID-19, enrolled during active disease.

The chain couples TRBV19 to TRBJ2-1; 14 bases fit TRBD2. The germline CDR1 and CDR2 sequences are LNHDA and SQIVND (reference sequence). There are 17 residues in the CDR3. V lost 5 bases, J lost 3 bases, and 6 bases stayed unmatched. CDR3 DNA sequence: TGTGCCAGTAGTCCGGGGACTAGCGGGAGCCACTACAATGAGCAGTTCTTC. Its protein product is CASSPGTSGSHYNEQFF.

The chain combines TRBV19 with TRBJ1-2; the D gene is possibly TRBD1 (5 bases). Germline V gives CDR1 LNHDA, CDR2 SQIVND (reference sequence). CDR3 length equals 15 residues. Trimming took off 7 bases at V and 9 bases at J, with 24 bases between the two ends. The CDR3 sequence is CASNPLGLWESRYTF. In DNA, the CDR3 is TGTGCCAGTAACCCCTTGGGACTGTGGGAGAGCCGCTACACCTTC.

This rearrangement joins TRBV7-2 to TRBJ2-1; D may be TRBD1 (7 bases). The CDR3 runs to 17 residues. The germline gives CDR1 SGHTA, CDR2 FQGNSA. Deletions cut 6 bases from V and 1 base from J, with 19 bases between. CDR3 coding DNA: TGTGCCAGCAGGTCGGGGGACAGTATCAATTCCTACAATGAGCAGTTCTTC. Encoded protein: CASRSGDSINSYNEQFF.

This clone was recorded a few times. The chain recombines TRBV15 with TRBJ2-1; TRBD1 matches at 7 bases. The germline gives CDR1 LNHNV, CDR2 YYDKDF (reference sequence). J was trimmed by 12 bases and V by 0 bases; bases with no gene match: 2. This CDR3 contains 12 residues. The CDR3 reads CATSRDRDRQFF. DNA for the CDR3: TGTGCCACCAGCAGAGATCGGGACAGGCAGTTCTTC.

The V and J genes are TRBV5-6 and TRBJ2-3, with D possibly matching TRBD1 (6 bases). The CDR3 loop spans 15 amino acids. Germline V gives CDR1 SGHDT, CDR2 YYEEEE. V lost 4 bases and J 4 bases, leaving 16 bases between the germline ends. CDR3 in DNA: TGTGCCAGCAGCGGGGGCGAGGGGTTGTCAGATACGCAGTATTTT. As protein: CASSGGEGLSDTQYF. The entire variable domain, with the rest obtained from reference TRBV5-6 and TRBJ2-3, is as follows: DAGVTQSPTHLIKTRGQQVTLRCSPKSGHDTVSWYQQALGQGPQFIFQYYEEEERQRGNFPDRFSGHQFPNYSSELNVNALLLGDSALYLCASSGGEGLSDTQYFGPGTRLTVL.

In this sample, this clone turned up once. The chain recombines TRBV10-3 with TRBJ1-6, with 12 bases aligning to TRBD1. V dropped 3 bases and J dropped 9; count of bases not matched to a gene: 3. Germline lookup yields CDR1 ENHRY and CDR2 SYGVKD. This CDR3 is 15 amino acids long. The CDR3 coding sequence is TGTGCCATCAGTGAACCGGGACAGGGGGCTTCACCCCTCCACTTT. It codes for CAISEPGQGASPLHF.

This clone was recorded only once. V gene TRBV6-5 combines with J gene TRBJ2-3; 8 bases line up with TRBD2. This CDR3 region has 15 residues. Germline CDR1 is MNHEY and CDR2 is SVGAGI. After removal of 6 bases from V and 3 bases from J, the junction contained 8 bases not matched to a gene. CDR3 loop: CASSQAGTSTDTQYF. The CDR3 DNA reads as TGTGCCAGCAGCCAAGCCGGGACTAGTACAGATACGCAGTATTTT.

The chain carries TRBV7-9 and TRBJ2-3, with a possible D match to TRBD1 (5 bases). Trimming removed 3 bases at V and 0 bases at J, with 10 bases between. Germline loops: CDR1 SEHNR, CDR2 FQNEAQ (reference sequence). CDR3 length equals 15 residues. The CDR3 DNA follows: TGTGCCAGCAGCTTTCAGGGTCGCAGCACAGATACGCAGTATTTT. Amino acid sequence: CASSFQGRSTDTQYF.

The J gene is TRBJ2-1, the V gene TRBV4-2, with 12 bases identical to TRBD2. The CDR3 has 16 residues. Germline CDR1 reads LGHNA; CDR2 reads YNFKEQ. Germline trimming cut 1 base from V and 6 bases from J; bases unmatched to any gene: 4. The CDR3 coding sequence is TGTGCCAGCAGCCAAGGACTAGCGGGAGCGGTCAATGAGCAGTTCTTC. This codes for CASSQGLAGAVNEQFF.

The chain recombines TRBV5-1 with TRBJ1-2; possibly TRBD1 for D (5 bases). Germline V gene lookup returns CDR1 SGHRS and CDR2 YFSETQ. Between the trimmed V and J ends, which lost 1 base and 4 bases, there was a span of 11 bases. The CDR3 extends over 14 amino acids. CDR3 amino acids: CASSLNQGSYGYTF. CDR3 in DNA: TGCGCCAGCAGCTTGAATCAGGGATCCTATGGCTACACCTTC.

The chain carries TRBV7-2 and TRBJ1-1, with TRBD1 identical over 10 bases. V dropped 1 base and J dropped 1; count of bases not matched to a gene: 6. Germline assignment: CDR1 SGHTA and CDR2 FQGNSA. CDR3 length: 17 residues. Here the CDR3 reads CASSLGGQGLGNTEAFF. The CDR3 region has the DNA TGTGCCAGCAGCTTAGGGGGACAGGGGTTGGGGAACACTGAAGCTTTCTTT. Full variable domain (missing parts from reference TRBV7-2 and TRBJ1-1): GAGVSQSPSNKVTEKGKDVELRCDPISGHTALYWYRQSLGQGLEFLIYFQGNSAPDKSGLPSDRFSAERTGGSVSTLTIQRTQQEDSAVYLCASSLGGQGLGNTEAFFGQGTRLTVV.

The V call is TRBV2, the J call TRBJ2-2; 9 bases map to TRBD1. This CDR3 has 14 amino acids. CDR1 and CDR2 from the germline V gene are SNHLY and FYNNEI. V was clipped by 7 bases and J by 6 bases; unmatched bases: 6. The CDR3 DNA sequence: TGTGCCAGCACCAGGGACAGGGTGGCCGGGGAGCTGTTTTTT. Its translation is CASTRDRVAGELFF.

The CDR3 DNA reads as TGTGCCAGCAGGACTACCGGGACAGGGCTAGCCGAAGCTTTCTTT. Protein: CASRTTGTGLAEAFF. This sequence joins TRBV7-2 and TRBJ1-1; TRBD1 matches at 9 bases. The CDR3 is 15 residues long. V lost 6 bases, J lost 8 bases, and 13 bases stayed unmatched. CDR1 and CDR2 from the germline V gene are SGHTA and FQGNSA. The full variable domain, with the rest looked up from reference TRBV7-2 and TRBJ1-1, is GAGVSQSPSNKVTEKGKDVELRCDPISGHTALYWYRQSLGQGLEFLIYFQGNSAPDKSGLPSDRFSAERTGGSVSTLTIQRTQQEDSAVYLCASRTTGTGLAEAFFGQGTRLTVV.

This clone occurred once. The chain uses TRBV29-1 and TRBJ2-1; D might be TRBD2 (5 bases). Per germline, CDR1 SQVTM and CDR2 ANQGSEA. Trimming shortened V by 6 bases and J by 1 base, and 10 bases separated the two germline ends. The CDR3 has 13 residues. The CDR3 coding sequence is TGCAGCGTGCCGGGATTATCCTACAATGAGCAGTTCTTC. The encoded protein is CSVPGLSYNEQFF.

The chain recombines TRBV28 with TRBJ1-5, with 10 bases that match TRBD1. Looked up from germline, CDR1 is MDHEN and CDR2 is SYDVKM. The CDR3 has 16 amino acids. With 2 bases clipped from V and 2 bases from J, the junction kept 3 bases outside the gene matches. CDR3 DNA sequence: TGTGCCAGCAGTTTAGGACAGGGGGACGGCAATCAGCCCCAGCATTTT. As protein: CASSLGQGDGNQPQHF.

V usage is TRBV6-5 and J usage is TRBJ2-7, with TRBD2 as a possible D gene (6 bases). Germline V gene sequence: CDR1 MNHEY, CDR2 SVGAGI. The CDR3 extends over 13 amino acids. V was trimmed by 5 bases and J by 6 bases, leaving 14 bases between them. This CDR3 reads CASSRHRGGEQYF. The CDR3 DNA reads as TGTGCCAGCAGTCGCCATCGGGGAGGCGAGCAGTACTTC.